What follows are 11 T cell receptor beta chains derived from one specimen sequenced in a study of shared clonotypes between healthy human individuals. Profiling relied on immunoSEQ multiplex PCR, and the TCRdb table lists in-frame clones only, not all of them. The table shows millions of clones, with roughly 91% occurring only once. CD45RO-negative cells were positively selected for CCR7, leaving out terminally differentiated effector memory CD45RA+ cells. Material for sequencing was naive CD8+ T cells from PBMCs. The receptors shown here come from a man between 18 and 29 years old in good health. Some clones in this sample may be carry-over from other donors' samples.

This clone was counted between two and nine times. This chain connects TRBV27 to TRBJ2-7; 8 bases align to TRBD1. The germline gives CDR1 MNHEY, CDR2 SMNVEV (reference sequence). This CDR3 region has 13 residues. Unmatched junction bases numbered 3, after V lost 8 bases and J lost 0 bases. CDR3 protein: CASGTGYSYEQYF. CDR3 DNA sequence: TGTGCCAGCGGGACAGGCTACTCCTACGAGCAGTACTTC.

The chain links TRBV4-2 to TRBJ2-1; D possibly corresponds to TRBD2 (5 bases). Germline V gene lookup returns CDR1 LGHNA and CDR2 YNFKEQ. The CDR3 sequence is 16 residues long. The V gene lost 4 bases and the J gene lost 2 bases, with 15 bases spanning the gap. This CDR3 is CASSPPSGSPYNEQFF. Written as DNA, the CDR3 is TGTGCCAGCAGCCCCCCCTCGGGGAGCCCCTACAATGAGCAGTTCTTC.

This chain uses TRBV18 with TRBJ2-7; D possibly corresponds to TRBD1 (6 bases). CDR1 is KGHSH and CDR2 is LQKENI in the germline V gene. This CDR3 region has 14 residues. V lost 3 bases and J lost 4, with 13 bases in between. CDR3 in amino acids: CASSPTDRFYEQYF. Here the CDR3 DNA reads TGTGCCAGCTCACCTACGGACAGATTTTACGAGCAGTACTTC.

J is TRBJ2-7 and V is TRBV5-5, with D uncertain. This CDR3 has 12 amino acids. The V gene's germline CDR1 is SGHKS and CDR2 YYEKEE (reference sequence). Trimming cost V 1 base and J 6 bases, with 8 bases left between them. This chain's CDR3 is CASSLTRGEQYF. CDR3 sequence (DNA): TGTGCCAGCAGCTTGACCCGAGGCGAGCAGTACTTC.

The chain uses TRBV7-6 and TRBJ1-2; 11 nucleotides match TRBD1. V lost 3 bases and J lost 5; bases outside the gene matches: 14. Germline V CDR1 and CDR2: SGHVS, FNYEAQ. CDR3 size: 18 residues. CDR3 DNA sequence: TGTGCCAGCAGCTTCACCCCCGCCGGGACAGGGGGACCTTATGGCTACACCTTC. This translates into CASSFTPAGTGGPYGYTF.

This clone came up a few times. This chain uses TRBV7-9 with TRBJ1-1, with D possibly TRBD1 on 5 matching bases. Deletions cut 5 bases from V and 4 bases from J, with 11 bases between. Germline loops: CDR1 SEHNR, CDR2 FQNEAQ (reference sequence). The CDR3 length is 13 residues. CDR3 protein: CASSRGSPTEAFF. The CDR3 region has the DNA TGTGCCAGCAGCCGGGGGAGCCCCACTGAAGCTTTCTTT.

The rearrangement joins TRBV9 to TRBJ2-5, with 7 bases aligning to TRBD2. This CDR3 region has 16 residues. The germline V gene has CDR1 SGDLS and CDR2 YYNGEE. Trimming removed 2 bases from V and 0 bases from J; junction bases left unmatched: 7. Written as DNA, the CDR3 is TGTGCCAGCAGCGTCTCGGCGGGAGCGTACCAAGAGACCCAGTACTTC. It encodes CASSVSAGAYQETQYF.

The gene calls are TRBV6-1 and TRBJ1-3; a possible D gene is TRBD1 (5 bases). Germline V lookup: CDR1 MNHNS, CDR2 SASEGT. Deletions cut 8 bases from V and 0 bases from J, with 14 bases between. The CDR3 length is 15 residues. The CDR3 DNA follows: TGTGCCAGCTGTGGGGCAGGGACCTCTGGAAACACCATATATTTT. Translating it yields CASCGAGTSGNTIYF.

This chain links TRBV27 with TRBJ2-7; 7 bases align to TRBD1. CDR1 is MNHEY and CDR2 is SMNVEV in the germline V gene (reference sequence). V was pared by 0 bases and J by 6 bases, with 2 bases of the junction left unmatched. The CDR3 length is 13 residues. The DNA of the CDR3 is TGTGCCAGCAGTTTATCGACAGGGATCGAGCAGTACTTC. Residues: CASSLSTGIEQYF.

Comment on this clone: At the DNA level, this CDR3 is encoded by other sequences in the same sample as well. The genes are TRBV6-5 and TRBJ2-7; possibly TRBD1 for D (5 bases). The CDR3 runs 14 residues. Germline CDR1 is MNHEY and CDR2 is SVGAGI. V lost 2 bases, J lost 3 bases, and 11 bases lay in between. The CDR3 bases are TGTGCCAGCAGTTACGGGCAGGGCGTCTACGAGCAGTACTTC. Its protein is CASSYGQGVYEQYF.

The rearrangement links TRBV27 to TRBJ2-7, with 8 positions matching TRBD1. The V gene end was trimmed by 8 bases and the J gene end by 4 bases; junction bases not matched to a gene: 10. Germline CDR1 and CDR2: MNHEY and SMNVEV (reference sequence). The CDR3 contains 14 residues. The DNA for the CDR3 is TGTGCCAGCGCGCCCGACAGGGGAAGGTACGAGCAGTACTTC. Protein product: CASAPDRGRYEQYF.